This T cell receptor beta chain was obtained from a study of shared clonotypes between healthy human individuals. Study results and limitations: It was the non-shared clonotypes that had lower generation probabilities than clonotypes shared by all four donors. Estimated richness was generally greater in naive than memory subsets.

The germline V gene has CDR1 MNHEY and CDR2 SMNVEV (reference sequence). The CDR3 length is 13 residues. V lost 4 bases to trimming and J lost 3 bases, with 10 bases between them. CD45RO-negative, CCR7-positively selected cells formed the naive CD8 fraction, excluding terminally differentiated effector memory CD45RA+ cells. A remark on this clone: What it binds is not known.

Splitting of each subset's genomic DNA was done evenly across several immunoSEQ plates. Produced via immunoSEQ multiplex PCR; TCRdb's table is partial and in-frame only. The profile covers under 600,000 clones, with 95% to 98% appearing a single time and approximately 0.3% taken by the ten largest. What was sequenced was naive CD8+ T cells sorted from blood. The chain recombines TRBV27 with TRBJ2-7; D is unresolved. The TCR was taken from a man aged 25-45 years in good health. CDR3 loop: CASSSRRGYEQYF. The CDR3 nucleotides read TGTGCCAGCAGTTCCAGGAGAGGCTACGAGCAGTACTTC.